The 15 T cell receptor beta chains presented below share a single source sample, sequenced in a study of neurological immune-mediated disorders. TCRdb re-called the 5' RACE reads with MiXCR, one entry per CDR3 protein. The data show 55,000 to 85,000 distinct CDR3 sequences, 2.5% to 4% seen once. The source material was PBMCs. These TCRs come from a woman aged 45-65 years with multiple sclerosis.

This clonotype showed up many times. This chain uses TRBV27 with TRBJ1-5; the D is unclear. The germline V and J ends were trimmed by 6 bases and 3 bases, with 3 bases remaining between them. CDR3 size: 11 residues. Germline-derived CDR1 and CDR2 are MNHEY and SMNVEV (reference sequence). Written as DNA, the CDR3 is TGTGCCAGCAGCCTCAATCAGCCCCAGCATTTT. This gives the protein CASSLNQPQHF.

In its sample, this clonotype was seen many times. The chain has TRBV5-1 and TRBJ2-7; 8 nucleotides line up with TRBD1. The CDR3 runs to 15 residues. The germline V gene encodes CDR1 SGHRS and CDR2 YFSETQ. Trimming cost V 3 bases and J 0 bases; bases outside gene matches: 5. In nucleotides, the CDR3 is TGCGCCAGCAGCTGGGGGGACAGGAACTCCTACGAGCAGTACTTC. Encoded protein: CASSWGDRNSYEQYF.

This clonotype came up many times. The rearrangement joins TRBV20-1 to TRBJ2-1, with D tentatively TRBD2 (5 bases). Germline CDR1 is DFQATT and CDR2 is SNEGSKA (reference sequence). The CDR3 loop spans 14 amino acids. V gave up 5 bases and J gave up 4 bases, with 15 bases separating them. CDR3 region: CSASELGPYNEQFF. The CDR3 DNA follows: TGCAGTGCTTCAGAACTAGGACCGTACAATGAGCAGTTCTTC.

This clonotype was counted many times. V is TRBV27 and J is TRBJ1-3, with D tentatively TRBD1 (5 bases). Trimming left V 2 bases short and J 8 bases short, with 10 bases between. The CDR3 runs to 13 residues. Germline CDR1 MNHEY, CDR2 SMNVEV (reference sequence). The CDR3 nucleotides are TGTGCCAGCAGTTTACTCCTGGGGGACACCATATATTTT. Encoded protein: CASSLLLGDTIYF.

This clonotype has at least ten counts. The V gene is TRBV5-1, the J gene TRBJ1-1; the D is unclear. Germline V gives CDR1 SGHRS, CDR2 YFSETQ. The CDR3 has 15 residues. V was trimmed by 4 bases and J by 4 bases, leaving 17 bases between them. DNA for the CDR3: TGCGCCAGCAGCCCGCTGACCGTGTTGCCCACTGAAGCTTTCTTT. It is translated as CASSPLTVLPTEAFF. Drawing the rest from reference TRBV5-1 and TRBJ1-1, the complete variable domain is KAGVTQTPRYLIKTRGQQVTLSCSPISGHRSVSWYQQTPGQGLQFLFEYFSETQRNKGNFPGRFSGRQFSNSRSEMNVSTLELGDSALYLCASSPLTVLPTEAFFGQGTRLTVV.

This clonotype came up many times. The rearrangement uses TRBV6-6 and TRBJ2-3; D tentatively fits TRBD1 or TRBD2 (5 bases each). Germline loops: CDR1 MNHNY, CDR2 SVGAGI (reference sequence). V was clipped by 5 bases and J by 5 bases, with 20 bases between them. CDR3 length equals 16 residues. The CDR3 region has the DNA TGTGCCAGCAGTAACATCCGGTTACTAGGGGAAGATACGCAGTATTTT. Protein product: CASSNIRLLGEDTQYF.

This clonotype occurred a few times. One end of the junction varies from germline; a read error may be responsible. The J gene is TRBJ1-5, the V gene TRBV2, with unresolved D. There are 13 residues in the CDR3. Germline V gene data show CDR1 as SNHLY and CDR2 as FYNNEI. The CDR3 sequence: CASSESRAKTQNF. CDR3 in DNA: TGTGCCAGCAGTGAAAGCCGGGCTAAGACCCAGAATTTT.

This clonotype was found many times. The chain links TRBV5-1 to TRBJ2-3; D unclear. There are 15 residues in the CDR3. The germline V gene has CDR1 SGHRS and CDR2 YFSETQ. V was clipped by 2 bases and J by 5 bases, with 15 bases between them. CDR3 region: CASSFYGSSEDTQYF. The CDR3 region has the DNA TGCGCCAGCAGCTTTTATGGGTCCAGCGAAGATACGCAGTATTTT.

This clonotype occurred many times. The V call is TRBV20-1, the J call TRBJ2-2; TRBD2 matches at 8 bases. The CDR3 totals 15 residues. Germline lookup yields CDR1 DFQATT and CDR2 SNEGSKA (reference sequence). V trimming: 2 bases; J trimming: 4 bases; junction bases outside the gene matches: 6. In DNA, the CDR3 is TGCAGTGCTAGAATTTTAGCGGGGCCCACCGGGGAGCTGTTTTTT. It codes for CSARILAGPTGELFF.

The table lists this clonotype with many counts. The chain couples TRBV5-1 to TRBJ2-2, with 10 bases lining up with TRBD2. The V segment lost 0 bases and the J segment 6 bases; nucleotides outside the gene matches: 5. This CDR3 region has 16 residues. Germline values: CDR1 SGHRS, CDR2 YFSETQ. The CDR3 DNA is TGCGCCAGCAGCTTGGCCCCGACTAGCGGGCCCGGGGAGCTGTTTTTT. Encoded protein: CASSLAPTSGPGELFF.

This clonotype was found a few times. This sequence joins TRBV20-1 and TRBJ2-7; TRBD2 might be the D (5 bases). With 6 bases removed from V and 2 bases from J, the gap between germline ends came to 11 bases. The CDR3 length is 12 residues. Per germline, CDR1 DFQATT and CDR2 SNEGSKA (reference sequence). CDR3 coding DNA: TGCAGTGCAGCCCCTAGCCCCTACGAGCAGTACTTC. As protein: CSAAPSPYEQYF.

This clonotype appeared many times. The V call is TRBV7-6, the J call TRBJ1-1, with D unclear. V was shortened by 4 bases and J by 3 bases, with 15 bases between the two germline ends. This CDR3 has 15 residues. Germline CDR1 is SGHVS and CDR2 is FNYEAQ. This chain's CDR3 is CASSSGPFSDTEAFF. The CDR3 DNA reads TGTGCCAGCAGCTCCGGGCCGTTTTCAGACACTGAAGCTTTCTTT.

This clonotype has more than one count but fewer than ten. The genes are TRBV7-8 and TRBJ1-2; TRBD1 matches at 9 bases. The germline CDR1 and CDR2 sequences are SGHVS and FQNEAQ. J gave up 8 bases and V 6 bases, and 1 base lay outside the gene matches. This CDR3 region has 11 residues. DNA for the CDR3: TGTGCCAGCAGGACAGGGGGAGGCTACACCTTC. It yields the protein CASRTGGGYTF.

This clonotype has at least ten counts. The chain combines TRBV3-1 with TRBJ2-7; no definite D call. The CDR3 has 15 amino acids. Germline CDR1 is LGHDT and CDR2 is YNNKEL (reference sequence). The V gene lost 1 base and the J gene lost 3 bases, with 13 bases spanning the gap. The CDR3 DNA reads as TGTGCCAGCAGCCAAGGCCCGAGCTCGAGCTACGAGCAGTACGTC. Protein: CASSQGPSSSYEQYV.

This clonotype was counted between two and nine times. This chain links TRBV19 with TRBJ1-2; D remains unclear. In germline, CDR1 is LNHDA, CDR2 SQIVND (reference sequence). This CDR3 comprises 13 residues. V shed 8 bases and J shed 0 bases, with 10 bases lying between them. The CDR3 DNA reads as TGTGCCAGTGCGGTGCAAGCTAACTATGGCTACACCTTC. Translated, it gives CASAVQANYGYTF.